The text below deals with one T cell receptor beta chain. This record belongs to a study of graft-versus-host responses after intestinal transplantation. The overall study: Transplants given to recipients were multivisceral, liver-intestinal, or isolated intestinal. Anti-thymocyte globulin was used for induction in all recipients, who then took tacrolimus and steroids for about 3 years.

Germline V gene data show CDR1 as SGHRS and CDR2 as YFSETQ. The CDR3 sequence is 13 residues long. V shed 5 bases, J shed 5 bases, and the junction held 6 bases outside the gene matches. Sequencing was performed with immunoSEQ multiplex PCR; in TCRdb, only in-frame clones are kept and a portion is missing. The sample comprises 15,000 or so clones, more than 90% of which are singletons, and 0.65% to 0.9% rests with the top ten. The sample in question was PBMCs, obtained 9 days after transplant. The chain recombines TRBV5-1 with TRBJ1-1, with 7 bases that match TRBD1. The sequence was obtained from a human patient who received an intestinal transplant, so some T cells may come from the graft donor. The CDR3 DNA reads as TGCGCCAGCAGACAGGGGACCAATACTGAAGCTTTCTTT. This sequence encodes CASRQGTNTEAFF.